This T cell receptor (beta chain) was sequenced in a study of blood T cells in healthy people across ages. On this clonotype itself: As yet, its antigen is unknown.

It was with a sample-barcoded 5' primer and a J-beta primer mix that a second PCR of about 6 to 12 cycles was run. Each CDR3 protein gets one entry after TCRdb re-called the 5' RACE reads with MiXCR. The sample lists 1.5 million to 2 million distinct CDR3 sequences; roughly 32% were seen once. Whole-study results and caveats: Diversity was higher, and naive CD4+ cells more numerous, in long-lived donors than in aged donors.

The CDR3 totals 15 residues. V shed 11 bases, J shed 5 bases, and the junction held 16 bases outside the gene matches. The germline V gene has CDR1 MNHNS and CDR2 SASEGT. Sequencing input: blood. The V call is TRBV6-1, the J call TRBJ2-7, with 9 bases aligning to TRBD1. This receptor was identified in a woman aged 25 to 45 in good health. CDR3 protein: CAGWGQGYSFDEQYF. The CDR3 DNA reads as TGTGCCGGGTGGGGACAGGGATATTCTTTCGACGAGCAGTACTTC.